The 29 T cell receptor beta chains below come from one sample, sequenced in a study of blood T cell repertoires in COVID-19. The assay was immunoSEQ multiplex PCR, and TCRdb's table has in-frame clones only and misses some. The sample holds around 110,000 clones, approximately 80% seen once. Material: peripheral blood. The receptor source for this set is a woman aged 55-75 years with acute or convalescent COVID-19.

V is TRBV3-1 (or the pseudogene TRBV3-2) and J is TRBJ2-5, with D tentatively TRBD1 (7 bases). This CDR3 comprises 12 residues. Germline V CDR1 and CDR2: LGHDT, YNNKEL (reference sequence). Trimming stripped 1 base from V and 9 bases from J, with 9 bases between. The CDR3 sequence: CASSQGRGAQYF. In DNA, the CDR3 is TGTGCCAGCAGCCAAGGCAGGGGGGCCCAGTACTTC.

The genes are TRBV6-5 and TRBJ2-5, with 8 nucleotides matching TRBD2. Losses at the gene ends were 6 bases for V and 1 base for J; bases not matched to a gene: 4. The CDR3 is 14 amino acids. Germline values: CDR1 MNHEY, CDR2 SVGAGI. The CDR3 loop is CASSLTSGQETQYF. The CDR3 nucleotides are TGTGCCAGCAGCTTAACTAGCGGCCAAGAGACCCAGTACTTC.

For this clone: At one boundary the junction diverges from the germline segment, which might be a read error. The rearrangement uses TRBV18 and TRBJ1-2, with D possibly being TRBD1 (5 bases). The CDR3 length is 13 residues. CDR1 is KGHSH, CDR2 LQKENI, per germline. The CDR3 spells CASSPSDSLLGFF. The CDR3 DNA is TGTGCCAGCTCACCATCCGACAGCCTTCTGGGTTTCTTC.

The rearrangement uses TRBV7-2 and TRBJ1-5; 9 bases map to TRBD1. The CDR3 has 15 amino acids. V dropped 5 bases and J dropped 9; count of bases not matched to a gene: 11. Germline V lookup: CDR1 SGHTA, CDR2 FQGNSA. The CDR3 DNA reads TGTGCCAGCAGCGCACCTGGGGGACAGGGTGGGCCCCAGCATTTT. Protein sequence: CASSAPGGQGGPQHF.

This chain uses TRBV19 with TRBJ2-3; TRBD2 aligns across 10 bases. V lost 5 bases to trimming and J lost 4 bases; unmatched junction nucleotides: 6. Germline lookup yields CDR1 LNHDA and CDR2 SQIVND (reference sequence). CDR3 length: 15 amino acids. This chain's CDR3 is CASSASGSGADTQYF. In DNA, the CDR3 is TGTGCCAGTAGTGCTAGCGGGAGTGGCGCAGATACGCAGTATTTT.

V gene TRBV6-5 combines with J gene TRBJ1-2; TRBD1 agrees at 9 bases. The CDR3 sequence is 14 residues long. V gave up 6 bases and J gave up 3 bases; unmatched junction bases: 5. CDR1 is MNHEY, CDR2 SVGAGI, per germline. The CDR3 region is CASSARTGDYGYTF. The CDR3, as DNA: TGTGCCAGCAGCGCCAGGACAGGGGACTATGGCTACACCTTC.

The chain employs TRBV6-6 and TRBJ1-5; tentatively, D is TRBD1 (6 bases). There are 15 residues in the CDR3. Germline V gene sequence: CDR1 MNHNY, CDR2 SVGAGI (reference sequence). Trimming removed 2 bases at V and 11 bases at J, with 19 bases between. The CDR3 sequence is CASSYEGVASKTQHF. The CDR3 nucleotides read TGTGCCAGCAGTTACGAGGGGGTGGCTTCTAAGACCCAGCATTTT.

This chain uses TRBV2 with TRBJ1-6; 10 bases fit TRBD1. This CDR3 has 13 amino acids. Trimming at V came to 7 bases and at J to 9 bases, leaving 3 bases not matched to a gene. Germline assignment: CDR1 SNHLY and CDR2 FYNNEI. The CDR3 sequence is CASIGDRGSPLHF. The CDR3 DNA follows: TGTGCCAGCATAGGGGACAGGGGTTCACCCCTCCACTTT.

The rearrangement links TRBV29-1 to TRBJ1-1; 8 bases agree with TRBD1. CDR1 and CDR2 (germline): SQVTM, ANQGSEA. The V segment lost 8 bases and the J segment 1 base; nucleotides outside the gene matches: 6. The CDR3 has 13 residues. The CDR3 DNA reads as TGCAGCTATCGGGACAGGTCGAACACTGAAGCTTTCTTT. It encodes CSYRDRSNTEAFF.

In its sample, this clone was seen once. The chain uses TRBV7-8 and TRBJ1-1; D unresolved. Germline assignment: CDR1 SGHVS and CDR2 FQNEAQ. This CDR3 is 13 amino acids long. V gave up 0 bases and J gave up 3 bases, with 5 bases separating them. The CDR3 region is CASSLASYTEAFF. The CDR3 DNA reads TGTGCCAGCAGCTTAGCCTCGTACACTGAAGCTTTCTTT.

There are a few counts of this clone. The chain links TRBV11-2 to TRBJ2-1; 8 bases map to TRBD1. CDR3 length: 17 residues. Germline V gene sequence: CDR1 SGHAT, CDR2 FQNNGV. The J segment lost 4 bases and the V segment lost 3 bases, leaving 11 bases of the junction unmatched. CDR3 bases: TGTGCCAGCAGCTTTCATATCCGGGACAGGATTTACAATGAGCAGTTCTTC. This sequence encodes CASSFHIRDRIYNEQFF.

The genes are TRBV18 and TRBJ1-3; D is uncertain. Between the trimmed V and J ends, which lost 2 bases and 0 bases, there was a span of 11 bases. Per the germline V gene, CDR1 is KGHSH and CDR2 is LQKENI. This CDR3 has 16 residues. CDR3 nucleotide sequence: TGTGCCAGCTCACCATGGCCGCTGAACTCTGGAAACACCATATATTTT. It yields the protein CASSPWPLNSGNTIYF. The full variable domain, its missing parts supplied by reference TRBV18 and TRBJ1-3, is NAGVMQNPRHLVRRRGQEARLRCSPMKGHSHVYWYRQLPEEGLKFMVYLQKENIIDESGMPKERFSAEFPKEGPSILRIQQVVRGDSAAYFCASSPWPLNSGNTIYFGEGSWLTVV.

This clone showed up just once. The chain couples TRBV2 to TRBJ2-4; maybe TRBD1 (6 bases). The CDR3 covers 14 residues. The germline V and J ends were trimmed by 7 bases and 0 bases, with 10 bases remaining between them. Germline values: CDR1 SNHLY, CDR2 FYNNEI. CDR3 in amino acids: CASNTGLAKNIQYF. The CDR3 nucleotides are TGTGCCAGCAATACAGGGTTAGCCAAAAACATTCAGTACTTC.

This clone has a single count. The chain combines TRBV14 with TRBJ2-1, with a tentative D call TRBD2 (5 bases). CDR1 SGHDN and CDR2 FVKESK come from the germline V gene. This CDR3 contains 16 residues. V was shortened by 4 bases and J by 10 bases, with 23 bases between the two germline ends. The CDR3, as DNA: TGTGCCAGCAGCCCACTCCGGGATGGGGTTGTAAGGGAGCAGTTCTTC. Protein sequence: CASSPLRDGVVREQFF.

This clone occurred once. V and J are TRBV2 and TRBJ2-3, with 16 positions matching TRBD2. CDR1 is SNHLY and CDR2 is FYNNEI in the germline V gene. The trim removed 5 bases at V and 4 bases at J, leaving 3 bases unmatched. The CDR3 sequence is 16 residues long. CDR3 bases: TGTGCCAGCAGTCTGGGACTAGCGGGGGGGCCAGATACGCAGTATTTT. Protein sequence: CASSLGLAGGPDTQYF.

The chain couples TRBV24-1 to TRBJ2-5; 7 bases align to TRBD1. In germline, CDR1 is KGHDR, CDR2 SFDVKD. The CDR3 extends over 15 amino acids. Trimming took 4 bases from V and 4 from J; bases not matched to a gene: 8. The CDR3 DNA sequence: TGTGCCACCAGTGACCCCAGGGGGTCAGGAGAGACCCAGTACTTC. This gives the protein CATSDPRGSGETQYF.

The CDR3 sequence is CASSQSSSETQYF. In DNA form, the CDR3 reads TGTGCCAGCAGCCAAAGTAGTTCGGAGACCCAGTACTTC. V usage is TRBV3-1 (or the pseudogene TRBV3-2) and J usage is TRBJ2-5; D not certain. V was shortened by 2 bases and J by 5 bases, with 9 bases between the two germline ends. The CDR3 has 13 residues. Germline V gene lookup returns CDR1 LGHDT and CDR2 YNNKEL (reference sequence).

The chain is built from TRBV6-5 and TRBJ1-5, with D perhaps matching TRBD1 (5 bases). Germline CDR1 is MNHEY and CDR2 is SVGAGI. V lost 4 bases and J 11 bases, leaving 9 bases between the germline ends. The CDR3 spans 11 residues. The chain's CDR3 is CASSSGGAQHF. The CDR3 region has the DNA TGTGCCAGCAGTTCCGGAGGGGCCCAGCATTTT.

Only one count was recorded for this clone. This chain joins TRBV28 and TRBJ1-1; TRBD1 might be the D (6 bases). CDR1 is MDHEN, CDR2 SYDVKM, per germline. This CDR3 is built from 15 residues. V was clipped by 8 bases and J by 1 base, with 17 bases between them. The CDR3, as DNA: TGTGCCAGCTTCTTGAGACAGGCAACGAACACTGAAGCTTTCTTT. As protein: CASFLRQATNTEAFF.

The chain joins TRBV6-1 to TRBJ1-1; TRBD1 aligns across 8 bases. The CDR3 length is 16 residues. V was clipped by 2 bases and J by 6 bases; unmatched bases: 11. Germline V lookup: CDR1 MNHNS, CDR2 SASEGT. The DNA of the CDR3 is TGTGCCAGCAGTGAAATACGGGGCAGGGGGCTTTCTGAAGCTTTCTTT. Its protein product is CASSEIRGRGLSEAFF.

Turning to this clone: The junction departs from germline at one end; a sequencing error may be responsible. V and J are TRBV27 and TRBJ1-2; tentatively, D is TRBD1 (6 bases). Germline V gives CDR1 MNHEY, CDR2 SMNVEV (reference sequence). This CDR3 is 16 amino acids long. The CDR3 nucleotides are TGCGCCAGCGGGGAAAATCCGGGACAACCTAACTATGGCTACACCTTC. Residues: CASGENPGQPNYGYTF.

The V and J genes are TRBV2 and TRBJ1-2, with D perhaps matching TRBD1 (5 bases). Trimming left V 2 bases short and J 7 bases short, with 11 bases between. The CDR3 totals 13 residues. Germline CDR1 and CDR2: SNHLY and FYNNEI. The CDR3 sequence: CASSETGLAGYTF. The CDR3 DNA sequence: TGTGCCAGCAGTGAAACGGGACTCGCTGGCTACACCTTC. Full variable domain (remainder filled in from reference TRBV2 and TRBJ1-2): EPEVTQTPSHQVTQMGQEVILRCVPISNHLYFYWYRQILGQKVEFLVSFYNNEISEKSEIFDDQFSVERPDGSNFTLKIRSTKLEDSAMYFCASSETGLAGYTFGSGTRLTVV.

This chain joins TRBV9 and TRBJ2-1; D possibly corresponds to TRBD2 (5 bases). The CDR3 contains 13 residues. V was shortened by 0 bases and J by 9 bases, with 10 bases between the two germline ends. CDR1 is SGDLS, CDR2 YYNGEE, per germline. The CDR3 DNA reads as TGTGCCAGCAGCGTAGGTGGGAGTACTGAGCAGTTCTTC. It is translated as CASSVGGSTEQFF.

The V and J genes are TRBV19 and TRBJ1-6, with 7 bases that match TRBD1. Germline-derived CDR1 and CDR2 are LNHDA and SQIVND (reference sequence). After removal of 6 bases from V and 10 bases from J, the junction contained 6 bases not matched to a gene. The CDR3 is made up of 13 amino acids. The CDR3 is CASSLTGNSPLHF. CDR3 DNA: TGTGCCAGTAGCCTGACAGGGAACTCACCCCTCCACTTT.

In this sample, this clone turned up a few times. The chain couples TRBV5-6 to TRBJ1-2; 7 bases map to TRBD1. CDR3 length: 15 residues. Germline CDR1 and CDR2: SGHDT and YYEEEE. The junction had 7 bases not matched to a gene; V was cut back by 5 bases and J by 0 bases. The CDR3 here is CASSPTGTPNYGYTF. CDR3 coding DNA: TGTGCCAGCAGTCCGACAGGGACTCCTAACTATGGCTACACCTTC.

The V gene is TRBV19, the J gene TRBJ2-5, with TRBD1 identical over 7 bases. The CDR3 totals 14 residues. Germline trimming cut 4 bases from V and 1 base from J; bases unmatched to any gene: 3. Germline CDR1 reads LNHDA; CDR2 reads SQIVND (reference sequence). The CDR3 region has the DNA TGTGCCAGTAGTAACAGGGGATTCCAAGAGACCCAGTACTTC. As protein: CASSNRGFQETQYF.

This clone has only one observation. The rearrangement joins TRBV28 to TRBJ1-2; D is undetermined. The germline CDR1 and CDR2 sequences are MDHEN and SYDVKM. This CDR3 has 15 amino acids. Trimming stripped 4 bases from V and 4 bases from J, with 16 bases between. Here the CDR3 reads CASSSPGASVYGYTF. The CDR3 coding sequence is TGTGCCAGCAGTTCTCCAGGCGCTTCGGTCTATGGCTACACCTTC.

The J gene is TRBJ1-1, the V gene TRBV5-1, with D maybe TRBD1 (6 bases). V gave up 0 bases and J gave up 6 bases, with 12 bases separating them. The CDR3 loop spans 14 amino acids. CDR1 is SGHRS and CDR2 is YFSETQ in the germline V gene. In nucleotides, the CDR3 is TGCGCCAGCAGCTTGGGCGGGGGCAGTCCTGAAGCTTTCTTT. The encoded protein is CASSLGGGSPEAFF. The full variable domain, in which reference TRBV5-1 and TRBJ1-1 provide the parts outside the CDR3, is KAGVTQTPRYLIKTRGQQVTLSCSPISGHRSVSWYQQTPGQGLQFLFEYFSETQRNKGNFPGRFSGRQFSNSRSEMNVSTLELGDSALYLCASSLGGGSPEAFFGQGTRLTVV.

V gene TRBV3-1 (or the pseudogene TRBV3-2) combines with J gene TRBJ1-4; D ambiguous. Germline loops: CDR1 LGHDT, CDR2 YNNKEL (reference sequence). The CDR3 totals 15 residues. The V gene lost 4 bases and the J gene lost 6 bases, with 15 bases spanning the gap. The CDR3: CASSPPEGLDEKLFF. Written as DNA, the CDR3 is TGTGCCAGCAGCCCCCCGGAGGGTTTAGATGAAAAACTGTTTTTT.